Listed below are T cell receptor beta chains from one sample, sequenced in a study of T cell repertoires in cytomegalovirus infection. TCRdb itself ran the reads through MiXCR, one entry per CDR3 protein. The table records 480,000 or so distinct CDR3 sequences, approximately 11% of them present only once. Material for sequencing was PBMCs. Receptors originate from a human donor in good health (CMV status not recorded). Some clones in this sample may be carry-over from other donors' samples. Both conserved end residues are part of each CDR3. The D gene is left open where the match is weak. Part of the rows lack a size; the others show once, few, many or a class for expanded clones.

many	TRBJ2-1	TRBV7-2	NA	CAGLRAPYYNEQFF	TGTGCCGGACTGCGGGCCCCTTACTACAATGAGCAGTTCTTC
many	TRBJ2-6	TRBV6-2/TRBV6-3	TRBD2	CASSATSGGAFGANVLTF	TGTGCCAGCAGTGCGACTAGCGGGGGGGCTTTTGGGGCCAACGTCCTGACTTTC
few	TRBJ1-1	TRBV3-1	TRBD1	CASSQDIGTGATEAFF	TGTGCCAGCAGCCAAGATATTGGGACAGGAGCCACTGAAGCTTTCTTT
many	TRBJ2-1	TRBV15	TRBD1	CATGRDRGRNEQFF	TGTGCCACCGGCCGGGACAGGGGCCGCAATGAGCAGTTCTTC
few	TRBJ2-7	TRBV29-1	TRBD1	CSVGQGDEQYF	TGCAGCGTTGGACAGGGGGACGAGCAGTACTTC
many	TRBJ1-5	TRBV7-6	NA	CASSLEWGGDQPQHF	TGTGCCAGCAGCTTAGAATGGGGCGGGGATCAGCCCCAGCATTTT
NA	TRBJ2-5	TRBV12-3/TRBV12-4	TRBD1	CASSSPGTGGKTQYF	TGTGCCAGCAGTTCCCCCGGGACAGGGGGAAAGACCCAGTACTTC
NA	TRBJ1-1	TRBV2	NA	CASIEGLMAEAFF	TGTGCCAGCATCGAGGGCCTGATGGCTGAAGCTTTCTTT
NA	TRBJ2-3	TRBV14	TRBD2	CASSPLTSGPTDTHF	TGTGCCAGCAGCCCGTTGACTAGCGGCCCCACAGATACGCATTTT
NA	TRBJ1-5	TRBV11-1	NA	CASSPFGDNQPQHF	TGTGCCAGCAGCCCATTCGGGGACAATCAGCCCCAGCATTTT
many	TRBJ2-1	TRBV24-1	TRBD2	CATRKTSGSNEQFF	TGTGCCACCAGGAAGACTAGCGGGAGTAATGAGCAGTTCTTC
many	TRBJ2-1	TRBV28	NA	CASSLTVGGEQFF	TGTGCCAGCAGTTTAACGGTAGGCGGTGAGCAGTTCTTC